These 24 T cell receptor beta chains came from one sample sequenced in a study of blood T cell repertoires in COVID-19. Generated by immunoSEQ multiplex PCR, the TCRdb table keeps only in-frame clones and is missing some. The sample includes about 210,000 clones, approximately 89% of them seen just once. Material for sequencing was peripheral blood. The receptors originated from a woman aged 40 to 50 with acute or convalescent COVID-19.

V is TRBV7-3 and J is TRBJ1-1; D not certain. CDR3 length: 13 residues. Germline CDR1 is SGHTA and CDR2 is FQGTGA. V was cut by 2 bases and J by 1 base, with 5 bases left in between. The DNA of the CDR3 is TGTGCCAGCAGCTTATGGGCGAACACTGAAGCTTTCTTT. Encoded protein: CASSLWANTEAFF.

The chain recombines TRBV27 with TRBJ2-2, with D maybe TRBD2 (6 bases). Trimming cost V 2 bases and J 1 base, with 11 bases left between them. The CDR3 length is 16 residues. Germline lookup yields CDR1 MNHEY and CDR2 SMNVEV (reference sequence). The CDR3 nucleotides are TGTGCCAGCAGTTTAGTTGGAGGGAAGAACACCGGGGAGCTGTTTTTT. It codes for CASSLVGGKNTGELFF.

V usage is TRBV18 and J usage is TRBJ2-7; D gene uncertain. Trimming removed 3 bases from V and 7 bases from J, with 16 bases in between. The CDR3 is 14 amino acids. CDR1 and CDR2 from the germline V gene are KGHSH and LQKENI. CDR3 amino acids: CASSPPSGFGEQYV. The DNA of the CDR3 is TGTGCCAGCTCACCTCCATCCGGCTTCGGGGAGCAGTACGTC.

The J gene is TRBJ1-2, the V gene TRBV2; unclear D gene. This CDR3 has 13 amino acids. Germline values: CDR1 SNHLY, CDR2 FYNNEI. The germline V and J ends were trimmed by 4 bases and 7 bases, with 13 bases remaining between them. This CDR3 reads CASSVRVGSGYTF. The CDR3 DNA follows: TGTGCCAGCAGTGTTAGGGTGGGGAGTGGCTACACCTTC.

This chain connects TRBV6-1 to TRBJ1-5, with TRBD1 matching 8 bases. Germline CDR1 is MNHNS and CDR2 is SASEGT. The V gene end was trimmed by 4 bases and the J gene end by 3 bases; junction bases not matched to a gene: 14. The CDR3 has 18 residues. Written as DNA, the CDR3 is TGTGCCAGCAGTGCACGACAGGGGCCCAACGGGATCAATCAGCCCCAGCATTTT. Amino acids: CASSARQGPNGINQPQHF.

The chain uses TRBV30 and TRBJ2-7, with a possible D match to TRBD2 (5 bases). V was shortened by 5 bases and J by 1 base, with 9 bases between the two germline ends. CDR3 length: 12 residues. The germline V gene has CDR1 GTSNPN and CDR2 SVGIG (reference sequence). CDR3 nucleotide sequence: TGTGCCTGGTCCGCGGGTTCCTACGAGCAGTACGTC. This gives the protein CAWSAGSYEQYV.

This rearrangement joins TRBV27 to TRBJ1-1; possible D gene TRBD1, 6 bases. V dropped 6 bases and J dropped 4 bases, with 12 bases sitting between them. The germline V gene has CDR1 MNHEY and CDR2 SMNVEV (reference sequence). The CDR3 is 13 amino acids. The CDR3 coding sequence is TGTGCCAGCAGGAGACAGGACAGCACTGAAGCTTTCTTT. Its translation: CASRRQDSTEAFF.

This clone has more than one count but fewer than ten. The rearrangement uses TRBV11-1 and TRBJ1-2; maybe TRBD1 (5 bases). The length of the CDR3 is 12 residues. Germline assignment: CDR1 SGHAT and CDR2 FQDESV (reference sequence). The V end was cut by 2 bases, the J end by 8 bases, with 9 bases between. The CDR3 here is CASSLQGKGYTF. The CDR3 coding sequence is TGTGCCAGCAGCTTACAGGGAAAGGGCTACACCTTC.

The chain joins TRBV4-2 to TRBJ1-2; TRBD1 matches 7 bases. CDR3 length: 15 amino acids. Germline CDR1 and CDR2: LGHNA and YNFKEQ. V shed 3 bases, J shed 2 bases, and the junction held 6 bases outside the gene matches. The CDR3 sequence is CASSQIRDSNYGYTF. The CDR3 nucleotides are TGTGCCAGCAGCCAGATACGGGACAGCAACTATGGCTACACCTTC.

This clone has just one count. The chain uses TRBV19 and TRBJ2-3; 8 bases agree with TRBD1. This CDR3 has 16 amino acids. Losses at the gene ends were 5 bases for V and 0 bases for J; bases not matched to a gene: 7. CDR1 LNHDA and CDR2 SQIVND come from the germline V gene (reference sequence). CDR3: CASSFGQGTSTDTQYF. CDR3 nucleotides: TGTGCCAGTAGTTTCGGACAGGGAACAAGCACAGATACGCAGTATTTT.

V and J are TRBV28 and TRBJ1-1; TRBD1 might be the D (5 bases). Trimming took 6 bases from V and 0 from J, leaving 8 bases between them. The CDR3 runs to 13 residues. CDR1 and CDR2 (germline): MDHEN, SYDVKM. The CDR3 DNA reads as TGTGCCAGCAGAAGGACACTGAACACTGAAGCTTTCTTT. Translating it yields CASRRTLNTEAFF.

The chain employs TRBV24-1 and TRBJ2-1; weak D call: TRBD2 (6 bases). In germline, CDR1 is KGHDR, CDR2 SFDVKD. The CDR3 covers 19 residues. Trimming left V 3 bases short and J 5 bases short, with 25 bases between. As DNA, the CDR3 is TGTGCCACCAGTGATCCGGGCCAGCTGCCGGGGGTGAGGAACAATGAGCAGTTCTTC. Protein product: CATSDPGQLPGVRNNEQFF.

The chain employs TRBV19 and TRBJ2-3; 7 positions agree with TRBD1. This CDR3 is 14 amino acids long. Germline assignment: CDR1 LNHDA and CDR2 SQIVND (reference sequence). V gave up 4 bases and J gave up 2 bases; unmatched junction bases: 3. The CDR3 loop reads CASSNRGYTDTQYF. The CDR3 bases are TGTGCCAGTAGTAACAGGGGATACACAGATACGCAGTATTTT.

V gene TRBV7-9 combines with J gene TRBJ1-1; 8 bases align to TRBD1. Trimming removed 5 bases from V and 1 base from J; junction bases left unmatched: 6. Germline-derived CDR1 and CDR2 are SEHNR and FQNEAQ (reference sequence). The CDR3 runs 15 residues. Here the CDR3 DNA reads TGTGCCAGCAGCCCTGCCGGGACAGGGAACACTGAAGCTTTCTTT. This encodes CASSPAGTGNTEAFF. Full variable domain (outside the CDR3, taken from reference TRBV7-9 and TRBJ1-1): DTGVSQNPRHKITKRGQNVTFRCDPISEHNRLYWYRQTLGQGPEFLTYFQNEAQLEKSRLLSDRFSAERPKGSFSTLEIQRTEQGDSAMYLCASSPAGTGNTEAFFGQGTRLTVV.

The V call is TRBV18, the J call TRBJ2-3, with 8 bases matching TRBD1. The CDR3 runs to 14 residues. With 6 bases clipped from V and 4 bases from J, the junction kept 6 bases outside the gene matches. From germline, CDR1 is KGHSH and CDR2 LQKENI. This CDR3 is CASSRAGGADTQYF. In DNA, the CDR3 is TGTGCCAGCTCCCGGGCAGGGGGCGCAGATACGCAGTATTTT. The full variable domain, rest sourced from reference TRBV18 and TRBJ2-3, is NAGVMQNPRHLVRRRGQEARLRCSPMKGHSHVYWYRQLPEEGLKFMVYLQKENIIDESGMPKERFSAEFPKEGPSILRIQQVVRGDSAAYFCASSRAGGADTQYFGPGTRLTVL.

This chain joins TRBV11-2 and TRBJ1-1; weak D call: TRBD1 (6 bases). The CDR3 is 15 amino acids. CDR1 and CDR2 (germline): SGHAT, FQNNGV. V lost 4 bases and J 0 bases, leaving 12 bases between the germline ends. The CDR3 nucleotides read TGTGCCAGCAGCTCGTGGACAGCACTGAACACTGAAGCTTTCTTT. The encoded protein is CASSSWTALNTEAFF.

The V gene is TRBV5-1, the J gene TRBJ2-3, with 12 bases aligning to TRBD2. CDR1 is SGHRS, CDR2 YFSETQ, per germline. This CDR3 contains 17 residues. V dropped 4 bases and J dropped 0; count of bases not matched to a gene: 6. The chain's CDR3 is CASSEKGTSGSTDTQYF. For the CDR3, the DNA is TGCGCCAGCAGCGAAAAAGGGACTAGCGGGAGCACAGATACGCAGTATTTT.

CDR3 sequence (DNA): TGTGCCAGTAGTGAAAGTCAGTCCTTGAACACTGAAGCTTTCTTT. Its protein product is CASSESQSLNTEAFF. V usage is TRBV19 and J usage is TRBJ1-1; no clear D gene. There are 15 residues in the CDR3. V was shortened by 5 bases and J by 0 bases, with 13 bases between the two germline ends. Germline CDR1 and CDR2: LNHDA and SQIVND (reference sequence). Supplemented by reference TRBV19 and TRBJ1-1, the full variable domain reads DGGITQSPKYLFRKEGQNVTLSCEQNLNHDAMYWYRQDPGQGLRLIYYSQIVNDFQKGDIAEGYSVSREKKESFPLTVTSAQKNPTAFYLCASSESQSLNTEAFFGQGTRLTVV.

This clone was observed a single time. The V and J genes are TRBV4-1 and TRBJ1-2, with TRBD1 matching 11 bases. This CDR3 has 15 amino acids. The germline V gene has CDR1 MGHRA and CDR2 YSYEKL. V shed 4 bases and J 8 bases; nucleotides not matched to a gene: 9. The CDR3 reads CASSRVDRGQEGYTF. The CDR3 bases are TGCGCCAGCAGCCGAGTGGACAGGGGGCAGGAAGGCTACACCTTC.

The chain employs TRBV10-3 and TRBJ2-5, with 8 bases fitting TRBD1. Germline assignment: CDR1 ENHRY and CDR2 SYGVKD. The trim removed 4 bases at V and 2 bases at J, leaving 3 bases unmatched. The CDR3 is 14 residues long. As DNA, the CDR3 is TGTGCCATCAGTGCCCGGACAGGGCAAGAGACCCAGTACTTC. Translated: CAISARTGQETQYF.

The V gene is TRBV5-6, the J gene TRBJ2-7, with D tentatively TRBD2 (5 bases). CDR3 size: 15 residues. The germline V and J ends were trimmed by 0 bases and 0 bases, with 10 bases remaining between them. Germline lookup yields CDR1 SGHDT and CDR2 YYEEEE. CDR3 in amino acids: CASSLAFGSSYEQYV. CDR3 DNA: TGTGCCAGCAGCTTGGCATTTGGGAGCTCCTACGAGCAGTACGTC.

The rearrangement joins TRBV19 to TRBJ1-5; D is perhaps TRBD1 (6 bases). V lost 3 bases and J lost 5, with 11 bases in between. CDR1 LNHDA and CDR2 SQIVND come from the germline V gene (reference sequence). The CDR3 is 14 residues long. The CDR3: CASSIAGEYQPQHF. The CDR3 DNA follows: TGTGCCAGTAGTATTGCAGGGGAGTATCAGCCCCAGCATTTT.

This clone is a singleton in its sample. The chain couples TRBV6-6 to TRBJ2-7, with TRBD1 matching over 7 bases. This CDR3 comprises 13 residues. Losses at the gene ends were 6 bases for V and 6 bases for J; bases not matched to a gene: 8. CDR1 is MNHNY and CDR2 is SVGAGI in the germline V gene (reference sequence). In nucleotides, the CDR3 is TGTGCCAGCAGCTTGACAGGGTCTGGCGAGCAGTACGTC. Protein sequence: CASSLTGSGEQYV.

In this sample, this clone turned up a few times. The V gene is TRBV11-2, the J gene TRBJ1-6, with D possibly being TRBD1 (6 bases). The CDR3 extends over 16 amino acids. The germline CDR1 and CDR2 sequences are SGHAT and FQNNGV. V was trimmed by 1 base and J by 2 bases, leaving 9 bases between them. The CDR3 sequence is CASSLATGTYNSPLHF. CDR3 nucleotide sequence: TGTGCCAGCAGCTTAGCTACAGGGACCTATAATTCACCCCTCCACTTT.